This T cell receptor beta chain was retrieved from a study of T-cell reconstitution after alpha-beta-depleted transplantation in children. The V end lost 5 bases, the J end lost 1 base, and 11 bases lay between the germline ends. Germline assignment: CDR1 DFQATT and CDR2 SNEGSKA (reference sequence). CDR3 length equals 13 residues. Many counts were recorded for this clonotype. Unique molecular identifiers were incorporated when the TCRbeta library was constructed. A single record per CDR3 protein comes from TCRdb applying MiXCR to the PCR reads. Found here are under 140,000 distinct CDR3 sequences, over 9% of them singletons; the top ten hold 8%.

This rearrangement joins TRBV20-1 to TRBJ1-1, with D maybe TRBD1 (6 bases). This TCR was sampled from a human donor who donated a stem cell graft to a child with acute lymphoblastic leukemia. This material consisted of PBMCs from the stem cell graft donor, taken from the stem cell graft. CDR3 bases: TGCAGTGCTCTACGGACAGCGAACACTGAAGCTTTCTTT. Its translation: CSALRTANTEAFF.